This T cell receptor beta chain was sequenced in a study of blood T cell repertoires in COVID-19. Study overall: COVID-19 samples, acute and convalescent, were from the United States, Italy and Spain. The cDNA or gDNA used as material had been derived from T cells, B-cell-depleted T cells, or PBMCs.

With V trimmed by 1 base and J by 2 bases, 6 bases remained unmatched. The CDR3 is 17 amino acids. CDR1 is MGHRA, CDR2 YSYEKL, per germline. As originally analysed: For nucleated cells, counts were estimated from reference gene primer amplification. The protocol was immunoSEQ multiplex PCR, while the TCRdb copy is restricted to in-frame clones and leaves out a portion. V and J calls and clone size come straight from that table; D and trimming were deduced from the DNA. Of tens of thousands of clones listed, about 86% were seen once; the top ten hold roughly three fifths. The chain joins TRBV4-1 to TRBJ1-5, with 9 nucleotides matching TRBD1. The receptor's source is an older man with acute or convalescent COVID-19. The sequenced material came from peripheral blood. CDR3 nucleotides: TGCGCCAGCAGCCAAGGGGACAGGGTTAGTGGCAATCAGCCCCAGCATTTT. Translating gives CASSQGDRVSGNQPQHF.